A selection of T cell receptor beta chains follows, all from one sample in a study of blood T cell repertoires in COVID-19. The table came from immunoSEQ multiplex PCR; TCRdb's copy has only in-frame clones and leaves some out. The sample records some 390,000 clones, more than 85% being singletons. The sample consisted of peripheral blood. The receptors originated from a human donor in a cohort sampled during active COVID-19. CDR3s include the opening cysteine and the closing phenylalanine or tryptophan. A D gene is named only where the DNA matches it firmly. The listing skips clone size in some rows; elsewhere it reads once, few, many or a size class.

j_gene | d_gene | v_gene | abundance | CDR3nt | CDR3aa
TRBJ2-5 | TRBD1 | TRBV3-1/TRBV3-2 | - | TGTGCCAGCAGCCATTACAGGGGGCGAGAGACCCAGTACTTC | CASSHYRGRETQYF
TRBJ2-3 | - | TRBV5-4 | - | TGTGCCAGCAGCTTTAAACAAGATACGCAGTATTTT | CASSFKQDTQYF
TRBJ2-1 | - | TRBV20-1 | - | TGCAGTGCTAGTGGAGAAGCGTACAATGAGCAGTTCTTC | CSASGEAYNEQFF
TRBJ2-4 | TRBD1 | TRBV14 | - | TGTGCCAGCAGCCTGGACAGGGATACCCTTCAGTACTTC | CASSLDRDTLQYF
TRBJ2-1 | TRBD1 | TRBV15 | - | TGTGCCACCAGCTTTACAGGGGAGAGTGAGCAGTTCTTC | CATSFTGESEQFF
TRBJ2-5 | - | TRBV5-1 | - | TGCGCCAGCAGTTTAGGGGGGGTTGAAGAGACCCAGTACTTC | CASSLGGVEETQYF
TRBJ2-7 | TRBD2 | TRBV6-1 | - | TGTGCCAGCAGTGTTCGTGAGGCGGGAGGCTATTACGAGCAGTACTTC | CASSVREAGGYYEQYF
TRBJ1-3 | - | TRBV6-5 | - | TGTGCCAGCAGTCCCCGCGCCTCTGGAAACACCATATATTTT | CASSPRASGNTIYF
TRBJ2-7 | TRBD1 | TRBV7-9 | - | TGTGCCAGCAGCCTAGGGACAGGCAACTCCTACGAGCAGTACTTC | CASSLGTGNSYEQYF
TRBJ2-5 | - | TRBV10-2 | many | TGCGCCAGCAGTGGAGTGGGACTCAAGAGGGGAGAGACCCAGTACTTC | CASSGVGLKRGETQYF
TRBJ1-5 | - | TRBV12-3/TRBV12-4 | - | TGTGCCAGCAGTTTTGAGGGATACCAGCATTTT | CASSFEGYQHF
TRBJ1-1 | - | TRBV4-2 | - | TGTGCCAGCAGCCGATACCCCGGGACACAGGTCAGTGGTGAAGCTTTCTTT | CASSRYPGTQVSGEAFF
TRBJ1-5 | TRBD1 | TRBV19 | few | TGTGCCAGTAGTATATCGACAGGGATTCAGCCCCAGCATTTT | CASSISTGIQPQHF
TRBJ1-1 | - | TRBV7-9 | - | TGTGCCAGCAGCTTAGACGGGGGGAGGGCCACTGAAGCTTTCTTT | CASSLDGGRATEAFF
TRBJ1-5 | TRBD1 | TRBV5-1 | - | TGCGCCAGCAGCTGGGGACAGTTTAGCAATCAGCCCCAGCATTTT | CASSWGQFSNQPQHF
TRBJ2-2 | TRBD1 | TRBV19 | - | TGTGCCAGTAGTATAGATCGAGAGGGGGCTCTCACCGGGGAGCTGTTTTTT | CASSIDREGALTGELFF
TRBJ2-1 | - | TRBV29-1 | - | TGCAGCGTTTCGGTCGCCTTAGGGGGTGAGCAGTTCTTC | CSVSVALGGEQFF
TRBJ1-5 | - | TRBV19 | - | TGTGCCAGTAGTCCGAGGACAGCCAGCAATCAGCCCCAGCATTTT | CASSPRTASNQPQHF
TRBJ1-5 | - | TRBV23-1 | once | TGCGCCAGCAGTCCTCCGGGAGATTTTAATCAGCCCCAGCATTTT | CASSPPGDFNQPQHF
TRBJ1-2 | - | TRBV27 | - | TGTGCCAGCAGTGAAGGGGGGGAGGACTATGGCTACACCTTC | CASSEGGEDYGYTF
TRBJ2-1 | - | TRBV4-1 | - | TGCGCCAGCAGCCAAGAATTCAGGCGCTACAATGAGCAGTTCTTC | CASSQEFRRYNEQFF
TRBJ2-1 | TRBD1 | TRBV18 | - | TGTGCCAGCTCACCATCAGGGGGCGATGAGCAGTTCTTC | CASSPSGGDEQFF
TRBJ1-2 | - | TRBV12-3/TRBV12-4 | - | - | CASSFGTGSGLTF
TRBJ2-5 | - | TRBV7-9 | - | TGTGCCAGCAGCTTAGGGGGGGGCCCGGAGACCCAGTACTTC | CASSLGGGPETQYF
TRBJ1-3 | - | TRBV10-3 | once | TGTGCCATCAGGACAGAAGGAAACACCATATATTTT | CAIRTEGNTIYF
TRBJ1-2 | TRBD1 | TRBV5-1 | - | TGCGCCAGCAGCGGACGACAGGGTGAACCTCTTTCGTCGGGCTACACCTTC | CASSGRQGEPLSSGYTF
TRBJ2-3 | TRBD2 | TRBV3-1/TRBV3-2 | - | TGTGCCAGCAGCCGTTTAGCGGGGGGGCTCGGAGATACGCAGTATTTT | CASSRLAGGLGDTQYF
TRBJ2-5 | TRBD2 | TRBV7-3 | - | TGTGCCAGCAGCCCTAGGGTGGGACTAGCGGGTCAAGAGACCCAGTACTTC | CASSPRVGLAGQETQYF
TRBJ2-1 | - | TRBV15 | - | TGTGCCACCAGCAGAGATAGAGGGAACCACAATGAGCAGTTCTTC | CATSRDRGNHNEQFF
TRBJ2-1 | TRBD2 | TRBV29-1 | - | TGCAGCGGCAAGAGGGTGACTAGCGGCTACAATGAGCAGTTCTTC | CSGKRVTSGYNEQFF
TRBJ2-5 | - | TRBV5-6 | - | TGTGCCAGCAGCTTAGGACTGGGAGAGACCCAGTACTTC | CASSLGLGETQYF
TRBJ1-1 | - | TRBV6-5 | once | TGTGCCAGCAGGCGGGATACGAACACTGAAGCTTTCTTT | CASRRDTNTEAFF
TRBJ2-1 | - | TRBV12-5 | - | TGTGCTAGTGGTTCCCCCTTGGGGGGGCAGTTAGAATCCTACAATGAGCAGTTCTTC | CASGSPLGGQLESYNEQFF
TRBJ1-2 | - | TRBV19 | - | TGTGCCAGTAGTATGTCCGGGACACCGAACTATGGCTACACCTTC | CASSMSGTPNYGYTF
TRBJ2-7 | TRBD2 | TRBV28 | - | TGTGCCAGCAGTCTTAGCGGGCAAGGCTACGAGCAGTACTTC | CASSLSGQGYEQYF
TRBJ1-1 | - | TRBV2 | - | TGTGCCAGCAGTCAGGAGGGGAGGACTGAAGCTTTCTTT | CASSQEGRTEAFF
TRBJ1-6 | - | TRBV6-5 | - | TGTGCCAGCAGTCGACGACGGGGGGCGAATTCACCCCTCCACTTT | CASSRRRGANSPLHF
TRBJ1-6 | - | TRBV9 | few | TGTGCCAGCAGCGTCGAGGGAAATTCACCCCTCCACTTT | CASSVEGNSPLHF
TRBJ2-5 | TRBD1 | TRBV3-1/TRBV3-2 | once | TGTGCCAGCAGCCCCTGGGACAGCTACCAAGAGACCCAGTACTTC | CASSPWDSYQETQYF
TRBJ1-4 | - | TRBV28 | - | TGTGCCAGCACCTCCTCCCCCAGTTGGACTAATGAAAAACTGTTTTTT | CASTSSPSWTNEKLFF
TRBJ2-2 | - | TRBV6-5 | - | TGTGCCAGCAGCACGACAGGTGACACCGGGGAGCTGTTTTTT | CASSTTGDTGELFF
TRBJ1-2 | - | TRBV5-4 | - | TGTGCCAGCAGCCTAGGACAGAATTTTTATGGCTACACCTTC | CASSLGQNFYGYTF
TRBJ1-2 | - | TRBV16 | - | TGTGCCAGCAGCCGTTCGGGAGTGACTAACTATGGCTACACCTTC | CASSRSGVTNYGYTF
TRBJ2-1 | TRBD1 | TRBV19 | - | TGTGCCAGTAGTATCTTCGGGACAGGGGCGCATGGGGAGCAGTTCTTC | CASSIFGTGAHGEQFF
TRBJ2-3 | TRBD1 | TRBV18 | - | TGTGCCAGCTCACCCCGGGACAGGACCAGCACAGATACGCAGTATTTT | CASSPRDRTSTDTQYF
TRBJ2-3 | TRBD1 | TRBV7-8 | - | TGTGCCAGCAGCTGGACAGGGTCAGATACGCAGTATTTT | CASSWTGSDTQYF
TRBJ1-1 | TRBD1 | TRBV5-6 | - | TGTGCCAGCAGCTTGGACTACAGGGGGCAACGTAATGAAGCTTTCTTT | CASSLDYRGQRNEAFF